This TCR beta chain was captured in a study of tumor and adjacent non-tumor tissue in lung cancer. The study's findings and limits: Patients with more diverse tumor TCRs had worse survival. Significantly higher TCR diversity was found in tumor than normal lung. In normal lung, the top 100 clones were significantly more dominant than in tumor.

The length of the CDR3 is 15 residues. V lost 4 bases, J lost 9 bases, and 19 bases lay in between. Germline CDR1 PRHDT, CDR2 FYEKMQ (reference sequence). TCRbeta libraries were built with three rounds of nested PCR, modified from ARM-PCR. TCRdb re-derived calls from the multiplex PCR reads in MiXCR, one entry per CDR3 protein. The sample yields tens of thousands of distinct CDR3 sequences, under 85% seen once. RNA was extracted from bulk tissue without any cell sorting. Chemotherapy-naive patients with new lung cancer underwent thoracic surgery in China, August–late 2014. Comments on this clonotype: What it binds is unknown.

Material for sequencing was lung tumor tissue. The TCR sequence derives from a woman aged 45-60 years with non-small cell lung cancer. The V call is TRBV13, the J call TRBJ2-1; D is perhaps TRBD1 (5 bases). In DNA, the CDR3 is TGTGCCAGCAGCTCCTCGGGTAAAGAAGGGGCTGAGCAGTTCTTC. Protein product: CASSSSGKEGAEQFF.